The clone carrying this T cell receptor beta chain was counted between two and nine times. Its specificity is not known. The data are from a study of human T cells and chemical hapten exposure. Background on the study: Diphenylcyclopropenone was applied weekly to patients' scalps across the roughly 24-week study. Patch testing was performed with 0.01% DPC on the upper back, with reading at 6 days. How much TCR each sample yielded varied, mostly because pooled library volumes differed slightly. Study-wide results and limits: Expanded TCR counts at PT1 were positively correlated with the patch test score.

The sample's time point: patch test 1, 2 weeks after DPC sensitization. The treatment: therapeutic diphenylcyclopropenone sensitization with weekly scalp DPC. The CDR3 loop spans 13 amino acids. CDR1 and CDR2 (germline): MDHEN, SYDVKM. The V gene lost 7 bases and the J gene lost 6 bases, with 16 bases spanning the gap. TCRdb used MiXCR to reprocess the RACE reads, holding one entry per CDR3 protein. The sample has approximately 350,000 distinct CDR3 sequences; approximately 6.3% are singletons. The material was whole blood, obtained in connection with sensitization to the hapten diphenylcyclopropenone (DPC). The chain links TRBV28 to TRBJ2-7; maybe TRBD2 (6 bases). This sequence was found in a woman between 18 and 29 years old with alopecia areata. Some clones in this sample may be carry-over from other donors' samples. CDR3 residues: CASTSDGGSEQYF. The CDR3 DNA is TGTGCCAGCACTTCCGACGGGGGTTCCGAGCAGTACTTC.